This T cell receptor beta chain was captured in a study of blood T cell repertoires in COVID-19. Germline loops: CDR1 MDHEN, CDR2 SYDVKM. Trimming took off 5 bases at V and 3 bases at J, with 8 bases between the two ends. CDR3 size: 12 residues. Measured with immunoSEQ multiplex PCR; TCRdb has only the in-frame clones, and not every one. The sample yields some 270,000 clones, 80% to 85% seen once. Study members were between roughly 18 and 100 years old and lived in roughly 24 US regions. The gene calls are TRBV28 and TRBJ2-7; D unresolved. The receptor's source is a man in his fifties or sixties who had recovered from COVID-19. Sample: PBMCs or T cells enriched from blood (not recorded which). CDR3 sequence (DNA): TGTGCCAGCAGTCCGGTTAACTACGAGCAGTACTTC. As protein: CASSPVNYEQYF.